The 20 T cell receptor beta chains given below trace back to one sample, sequenced in a study of vaccination effects on CD4 cells after COVID-19. Antigens for these TCRs are unknown. Viral peptide pool expansion of antigen-specific CD4+ T cells preceded sequencing in the ViraFEST assay. Culture proceeded for about 11 days, and CD4+ T cells were then isolated. Vaccine recipients had no previous SARS-CoV-2 infection; their nucleocapsid antibodies were negative. Generated by immunoSEQ multiplex PCR, the TCRdb table keeps only in-frame clones and is missing some. The table has tens of thousands of clones, 55% to 75% seen once. Sequenced material: CD4+ T cells from PBMCs cultured with HCoV-OC43 spike peptides, taken before COVID-19 vaccination. The subset denotes: HCoV-OC43 spike overlapping peptide pool stimulation. Receptors were obtained from a human donor who received a COVID-19 vaccine.

The CDR3 DNA is TGTGCCAGCAGCTTGTTGGGGGGGGCCGACTATGGCTACACCTTC. It specifies CASSLLGGADYGYTF. This chain joins TRBV5-5 and TRBJ1-2, with D possibly TRBD1 on 6 matching bases. This CDR3 is built from 15 residues. Trimming left V 1 base short and J 3 bases short, with 13 bases between. Germline CDR1 and CDR2: SGHKS and YYEKEE (reference sequence).

This clone was observed a few times. The chain carries TRBV5-4 and TRBJ1-1; no firm D call. This CDR3 comprises 15 residues. The V end was cut by 0 bases, the J end by 0 bases, with 9 bases between. The germline gives CDR1 SGHNT, CDR2 YYREEE (reference sequence). CDR3 loop: CASSLEPTMNTEAFF. CDR3 DNA sequence: TGTGCCAGCAGCTTGGAGCCGACCATGAACACTGAAGCTTTCTTT.

V is TRBV3-1 (or the pseudogene TRBV3-2) and J is TRBJ1-1; 7 positions agree with TRBD1. Trimming at V came to 3 bases and at J to 4 bases, leaving 2 bases not matched to a gene. The CDR3 is 13 residues long. In germline, CDR1 is LGHDT, CDR2 YNNKEL (reference sequence). The CDR3 protein is CASSHTGATEAFF. The CDR3 DNA reads as TGTGCCAGCAGCCATACAGGGGCCACTGAAGCTTTCTTT.

CDR3 DNA: TGTGCCACCAGTGATTTCAGGGCAGGGGGCGACTATGGCTACACCTTC. Residues: CATSDFRAGGDYGYTF. The chain couples TRBV24-1 to TRBJ1-2; 8 nucleotides match TRBD1. The CDR3 runs to 16 residues. CDR1 and CDR2 (germline): KGHDR, SFDVKD. Trimming at V came to 1 base and at J to 3 bases, leaving 6 bases not matched to a gene.

The V gene is TRBV28, the J gene TRBJ1-6; 9 bases map to TRBD1. This CDR3 comprises 15 residues. V gave up 7 bases and J gave up 7 bases; unmatched junction bases: 8. Germline loops: CDR1 MDHEN, CDR2 SYDVKM. As DNA, the CDR3 is TGTGCCAGCATCCGGACAGGGGAGTGGAATTCACCCCTCCACTTT. It translates to CASIRTGEWNSPLHF.

The chain joins TRBV18 to TRBJ1-1; no firm D call. The V end was cut by 6 bases, the J end by 6 bases, with 11 bases between. The germline V gene has CDR1 KGHSH and CDR2 LQKENI. This CDR3 is built from 12 residues. In nucleotides, the CDR3 is TGTGCCAGCTCGACACGGGTCGCTGAAGCTTTCTTT. The encoded protein is CASSTRVAEAFF.

The chain employs TRBV19 and TRBJ2-7, with 8 bases aligning to TRBD2. The germline CDR1 and CDR2 sequences are LNHDA and SQIVND (reference sequence). V dropped 2 bases and J dropped 1; count of bases not matched to a gene: 4. This CDR3 has 15 residues. CDR3 coding DNA: TGTGCCAGTAGTATACAAAGCGGGAGTTCCTACGAGCAGTACTTC. Translation: CASSIQSGSSYEQYF.

The V and J genes are TRBV5-1 and TRBJ1-4; TRBD1 agrees at 9 bases. J lost 6 bases, V lost 0 bases, and 3 bases had no gene match. This CDR3 spans 15 amino acids. Germline CDR1 and CDR2: SGHRS and YFSETQ. The CDR3 sequence: CASSLGDREYEKLFF. CDR3 sequence (DNA): TGCGCCAGCAGCTTGGGGGACAGGGAGTATGAAAAACTGTTTTTT.

J is TRBJ1-3 and V is TRBV5-5; D is ambiguous. The V gene's germline CDR1 is SGHKS and CDR2 YYEKEE (reference sequence). The CDR3 contains 16 residues. V lost 0 bases and J 1 base, leaving 11 bases between the germline ends. CDR3 loop: CASSLVFPASGNTIYF. As DNA, the CDR3 is TGTGCCAGCAGCTTGGTATTTCCGGCATCTGGAAACACCATATATTTT.

The chain recombines TRBV5-6 with TRBJ1-2; 8 positions agree with TRBD1. Looked up from germline, CDR1 is SGHDT and CDR2 is YYEEEE. This CDR3 is built from 14 residues. J gave up 4 bases and V 3 bases, and 5 bases lay outside the gene matches. CDR3 bases: TGTGCCAGCAGCTCAGGGGGCGAAAGCTATGGCTACACCTTC. Translating gives CASSSGGESYGYTF. The entire variable domain, with the rest obtained from reference TRBV5-6 and TRBJ1-2, is as follows: DAGVTQSPTHLIKTRGQQVTLRCSPKSGHDTVSWYQQALGQGPQFIFQYYEEEERQRGNFPDRFSGHQFPNYSSELNVNALLLGDSALYLCASSSGGESYGYTFGSGTRLTVV.

In DNA, the CDR3 is TGTGCCAGCAGCCAACTGGGGAACACCGGGGAGCTGTTTTTT. Residues: CASSQLGNTGELFF. The rearrangement links TRBV14 to TRBJ2-2; D not resolved. This CDR3 is built from 14 residues. Germline V gives CDR1 SGHDN, CDR2 FVKESK. Trimming left V 2 bases short and J 1 base short, with 5 bases between.

This clone has more than one count but fewer than ten. V gene TRBV4-3 combines with J gene TRBJ1-4; no reliable D call. Trimming left V 0 bases short and J 11 bases short, with 13 bases between. The length of the CDR3 is 14 residues. Germline V gene sequence: CDR1 LGHNA, CDR2 YSLEER. The CDR3 nucleotides read TGCGCCAGCAGCCAAGATCGAACTGGCCCCAAACTGTTTTTT. Its translation is CASSQDRTGPKLFF.

This chain connects TRBV5-4 to TRBJ2-7; 10 positions match TRBD2. Trimming took 0 bases from V and 12 from J; bases not matched to a gene: 6. CDR3 length: 13 amino acids. Germline loops: CDR1 SGHNT, CDR2 YYREEE (reference sequence). CDR3 in DNA: TGTGCCAGCAGCTTGGGGCTAGCGGGAGCACGGTACTTC. Its translation: CASSLGLAGARYF.

The rearrangement links TRBV19 to TRBJ1-1, with 9 nucleotides matching TRBD1. Germline V lookup: CDR1 LNHDA, CDR2 SQIVND (reference sequence). This CDR3 has 14 amino acids. V was clipped by 4 bases and J by 3 bases; unmatched bases: 3. The CDR3 nucleotides read TGTGCCAGTAGTACGGGACAGGGATACACTGAAGCTTTCTTT. Translated: CASSTGQGYTEAFF.

This chain joins TRBV19 and TRBJ2-6; 10 nucleotides agree with TRBD2. Germline lookup yields CDR1 LNHDA and CDR2 SQIVND (reference sequence). The V and J ends lost 4 bases and 4 bases, in that order; junction bases with no gene match: 7. The CDR3 has 17 residues. The CDR3 here is CASSTSGRGSGANVLTF. DNA for the CDR3: TGTGCCAGTAGTACTAGCGGGAGAGGATCCGGGGCCAACGTCCTGACTTTC.

V gene TRBV12-3 or TRBV12-4 combines with J gene TRBJ2-2, with D uncertain. The CDR3 has 13 residues. Trimming pared 1 base from V and 9 bases from J, leaving 9 bases between. The CDR3 DNA is TGTGCCAGCAGTTTAGGTATCCTCCGGGAGCTGTTTTTT. It translates to CASSLGILRELFF.

The chain employs TRBV5-1 and TRBJ2-1; 7 bases fit TRBD2. Germline CDR1 reads SGHRS; CDR2 reads YFSETQ. This CDR3 is built from 14 residues. The trim removed 4 bases at V and 5 bases at J, leaving 6 bases unmatched. The CDR3 reads CASSPERGNNEQFF. CDR3 nucleotides: TGCGCCAGCAGCCCAGAGCGGGGCAACAATGAGCAGTTCTTC. The full variable domain, completed using reference TRBV5-1 and TRBJ2-1, is KAGVTQTPRYLIKTRGQQVTLSCSPISGHRSVSWYQQTPGQGLQFLFEYFSETQRNKGNFPGRFSGRQFSNSRSEMNVSTLELGDSALYLCASSPERGNNEQFFGPGTRLTVL.

The chain uses TRBV10-2 and TRBJ2-7; 9 bases line up with TRBD1. Germline-derived CDR1 and CDR2 are WSHSY and SAAADI. The V segment lost 0 bases and the J segment 5 bases; nucleotides outside the gene matches: 5. This CDR3 is built from 15 residues. CDR3 nucleotide sequence: TGCGCCAGCAGTGAGTCATACAGGGGGCTTCACGAGCAGTACTTC. Protein: CASSESYRGLHEQYF.

This sequence joins TRBV19 and TRBJ2-4, with a possible D match to TRBD2 (6 bases). The V gene's germline CDR1 is LNHDA and CDR2 SQIVND (reference sequence). The V end was cut by 7 bases, the J end by 1 base, with 17 bases between. This CDR3 has 16 amino acids. The CDR3 reads CASKGGEGLAKNIQYF. The CDR3 nucleotides read TGTGCCAGTAAGGGTGGAGAGGGACTGGCCAAAAACATTCAGTACTTC.

This clone was detected only once. The V call is TRBV6-5, the J call TRBJ2-2; D perhaps matches TRBD1 (5 bases). Trimming stripped 8 bases from V and 2 bases from J, with 9 bases between. The V gene's germline CDR1 is MNHEY and CDR2 SVGAGI. This CDR3 spans 13 amino acids. This chain's CDR3 is CASADSNTGELFF. For the CDR3, the DNA is TGTGCCAGCGCCGACAGCAACACCGGGGAGCTGTTTTTT.